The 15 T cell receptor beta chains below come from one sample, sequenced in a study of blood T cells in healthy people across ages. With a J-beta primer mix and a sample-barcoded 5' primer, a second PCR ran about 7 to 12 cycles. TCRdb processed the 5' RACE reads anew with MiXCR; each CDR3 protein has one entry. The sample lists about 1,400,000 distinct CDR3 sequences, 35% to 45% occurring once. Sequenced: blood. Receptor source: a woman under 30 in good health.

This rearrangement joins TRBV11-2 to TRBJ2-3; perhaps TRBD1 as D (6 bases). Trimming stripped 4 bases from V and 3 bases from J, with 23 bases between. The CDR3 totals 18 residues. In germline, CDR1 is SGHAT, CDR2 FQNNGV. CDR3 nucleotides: TGTGCCAGCAGCTCTAACCGACGACAGGCCCCTTCGACAGATACGCAGTATTTT. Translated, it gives CASSSNRRQAPSTDTQYF.

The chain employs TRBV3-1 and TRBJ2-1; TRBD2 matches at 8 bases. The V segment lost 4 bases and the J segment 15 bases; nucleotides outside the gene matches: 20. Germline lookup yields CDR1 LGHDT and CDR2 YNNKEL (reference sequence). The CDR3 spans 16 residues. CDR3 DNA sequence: TGTGCCAGCAGCCGAGCGGGAGCTGAGACAAAGACCCAGCGGTTCTTC. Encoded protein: CASSRAGAETKTQRFF.

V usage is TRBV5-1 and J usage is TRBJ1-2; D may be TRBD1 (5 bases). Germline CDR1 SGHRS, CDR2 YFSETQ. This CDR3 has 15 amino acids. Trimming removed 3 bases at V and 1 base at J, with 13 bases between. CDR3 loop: CASSSTGASNYGYTF. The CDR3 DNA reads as TGCGCCAGCAGCTCCACCGGGGCCAGTAACTATGGCTACACCTTC.

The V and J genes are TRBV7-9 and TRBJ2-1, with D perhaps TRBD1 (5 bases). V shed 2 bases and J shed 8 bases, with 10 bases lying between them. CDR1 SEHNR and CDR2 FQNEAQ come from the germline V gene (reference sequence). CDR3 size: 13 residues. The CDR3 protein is CASSLIPRDEQFF. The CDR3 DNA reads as TGTGCCAGCAGCTTAATTCCCAGGGATGAGCAGTTCTTC. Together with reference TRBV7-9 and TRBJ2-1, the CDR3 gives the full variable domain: DTGVSQNPRHKITKRGQNVTFRCDPISEHNRLYWYRQTLGQGPEFLTYFQNEAQLEKSRLLSDRFSAERPKGSFSTLEIQRTEQGDSAMYLCASSLIPRDEQFFGPGTRLTVL.

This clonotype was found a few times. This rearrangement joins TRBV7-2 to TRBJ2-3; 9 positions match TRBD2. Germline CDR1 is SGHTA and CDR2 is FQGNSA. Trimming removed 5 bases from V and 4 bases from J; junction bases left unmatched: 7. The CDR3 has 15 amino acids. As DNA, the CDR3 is TGTGCCAGCAGCCGAGTAGCGGGGGCCGCAGATACGCAGTATTTT. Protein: CASSRVAGAADTQYF.

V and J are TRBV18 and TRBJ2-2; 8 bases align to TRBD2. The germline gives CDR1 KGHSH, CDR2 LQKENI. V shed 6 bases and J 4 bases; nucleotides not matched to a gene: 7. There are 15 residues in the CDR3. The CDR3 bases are TGTGCCAGCTCGCCCAGCGGGAGCGGCACCGGGGAGCTGTTTTTT. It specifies CASSPSGSGTGELFF.

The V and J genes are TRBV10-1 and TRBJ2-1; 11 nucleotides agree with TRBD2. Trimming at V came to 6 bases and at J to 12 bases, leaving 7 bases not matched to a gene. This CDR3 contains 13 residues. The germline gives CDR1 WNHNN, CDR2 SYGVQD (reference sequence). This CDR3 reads CASSATSGGLQFF. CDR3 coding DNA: TGCGCCAGCAGCGCTACTAGCGGGGGATTGCAGTTCTTC.

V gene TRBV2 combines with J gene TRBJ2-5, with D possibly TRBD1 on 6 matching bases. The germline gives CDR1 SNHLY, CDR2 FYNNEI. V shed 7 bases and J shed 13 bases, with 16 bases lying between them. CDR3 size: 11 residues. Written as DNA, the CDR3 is TGTGCCAGCACCGAACAGGGAGTTGGGTACTTC. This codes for CASTEQGVGYF. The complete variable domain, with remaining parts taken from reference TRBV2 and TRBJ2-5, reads EPEVTQTPSHQVTQMGQEVILRCVPISNHLYFYWYRQILGQKVEFLVSFYNNEISEKSEIFDDQFSVERPDGSNFTLKIRSTKLEDSAMYFCASTEQGVGYFGPGTRLLVL.

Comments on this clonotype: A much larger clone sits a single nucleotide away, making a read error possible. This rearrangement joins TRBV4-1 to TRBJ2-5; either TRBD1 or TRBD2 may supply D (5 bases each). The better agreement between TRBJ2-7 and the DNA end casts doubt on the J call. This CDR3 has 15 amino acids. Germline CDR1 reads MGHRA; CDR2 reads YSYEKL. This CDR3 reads CASSQGTGRPYEQYF. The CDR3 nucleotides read TGCGCCAGCAGCCAAGGGACGGGACGACCCTACGAGCAGTACTTC.

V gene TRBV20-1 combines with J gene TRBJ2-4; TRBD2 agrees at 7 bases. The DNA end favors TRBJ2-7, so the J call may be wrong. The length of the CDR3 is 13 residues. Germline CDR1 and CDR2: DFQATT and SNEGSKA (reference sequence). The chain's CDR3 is CSVRGASGYEQYF. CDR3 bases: TGCAGTGTCCGAGGGGCTAGCGGCTACGAGCAGTACTTC.

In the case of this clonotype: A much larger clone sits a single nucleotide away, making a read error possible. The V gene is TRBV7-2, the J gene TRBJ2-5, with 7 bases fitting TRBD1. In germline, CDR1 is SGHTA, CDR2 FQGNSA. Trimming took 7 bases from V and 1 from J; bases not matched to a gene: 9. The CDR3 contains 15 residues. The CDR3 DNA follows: TGTACCAGCACCCCGGGCAGGGGGATCCAAGAGACCCAGTACTTC. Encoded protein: CTSTPGRGIQETQYF.

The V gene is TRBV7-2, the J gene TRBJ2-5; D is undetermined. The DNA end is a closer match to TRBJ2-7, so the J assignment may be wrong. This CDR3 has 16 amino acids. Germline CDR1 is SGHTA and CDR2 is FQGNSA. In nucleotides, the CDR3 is TGTGCCAGCAGCTTAGCGCTCGGATCCCTTGGCGACGAGCAGTACTTC. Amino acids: CASSLALGSLGDEQYF.

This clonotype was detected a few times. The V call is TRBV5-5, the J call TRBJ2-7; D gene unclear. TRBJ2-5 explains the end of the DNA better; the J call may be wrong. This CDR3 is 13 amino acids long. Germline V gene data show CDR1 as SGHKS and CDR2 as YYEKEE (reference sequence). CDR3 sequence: CASSLFGRETQYF. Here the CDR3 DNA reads TGTGCCAGCAGCTTGTTTGGGCGGGAGACCCAGTACTTC.

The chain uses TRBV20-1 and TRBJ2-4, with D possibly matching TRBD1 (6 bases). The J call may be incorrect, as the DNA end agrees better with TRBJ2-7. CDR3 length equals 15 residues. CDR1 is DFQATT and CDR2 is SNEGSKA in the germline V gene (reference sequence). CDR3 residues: CSARPTAGDSYEQYF. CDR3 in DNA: TGCAGTGCTAGACCCACGGCAGGGGACTCCTACGAGCAGTACTTC.

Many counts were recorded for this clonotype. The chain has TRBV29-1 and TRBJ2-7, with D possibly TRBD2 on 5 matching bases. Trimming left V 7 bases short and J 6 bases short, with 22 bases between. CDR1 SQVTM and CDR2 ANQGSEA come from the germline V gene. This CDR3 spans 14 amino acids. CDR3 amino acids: CSAAGQLQEGEQYF. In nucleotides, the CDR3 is TGCAGCGCTGCCGGCCAGCTTCAAGAGGGCGAGCAGTACTTC.